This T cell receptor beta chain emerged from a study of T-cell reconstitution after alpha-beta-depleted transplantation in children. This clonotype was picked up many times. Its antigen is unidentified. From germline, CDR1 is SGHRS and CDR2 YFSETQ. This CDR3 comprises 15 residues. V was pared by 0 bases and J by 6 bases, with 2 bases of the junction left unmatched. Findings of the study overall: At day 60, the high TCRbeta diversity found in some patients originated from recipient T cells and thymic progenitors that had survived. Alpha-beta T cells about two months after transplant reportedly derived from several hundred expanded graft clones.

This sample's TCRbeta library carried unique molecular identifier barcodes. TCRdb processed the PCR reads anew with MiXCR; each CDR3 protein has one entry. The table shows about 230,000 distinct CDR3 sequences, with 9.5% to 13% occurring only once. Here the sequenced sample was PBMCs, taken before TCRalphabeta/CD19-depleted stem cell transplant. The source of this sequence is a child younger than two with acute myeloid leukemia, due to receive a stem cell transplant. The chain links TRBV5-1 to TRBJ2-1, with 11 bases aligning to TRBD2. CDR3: CASSLALAGANEQFF. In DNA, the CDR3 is TGCGCCAGCAGCTTGGCACTAGCGGGAGCCAATGAGCAGTTCTTC.